This T cell receptor beta chain originates from a study of blood T cell repertoires in COVID-19. Across the whole study: T cells, B-cell-depleted T cells, or PBMCs supplied cDNA or gDNA.

Profiling relied on immunoSEQ multiplex PCR, and the TCRdb table lists in-frame clones only, not all of them. The sample has approximately 150,000 clones; around four fifths are singletons. The CDR3 totals 15 residues. Germline V gene data show CDR1 as MNHEY and CDR2 as SMNVEV (reference sequence). V was pared by 6 bases and J by 0 bases, with 12 bases between. The specimen was peripheral blood. The TCR comes from an elderly woman with acute or convalescent COVID-19. This sequence joins TRBV27 and TRBJ1-5, with a weak D call TRBD1 (6 bases). The CDR3 DNA sequence: TGTGCCAGCAGCCCCGGGACAAATAGCAATCAGCCCCAGCATTTT. Amino acid sequence: CASSPGTNSNQPQHF.